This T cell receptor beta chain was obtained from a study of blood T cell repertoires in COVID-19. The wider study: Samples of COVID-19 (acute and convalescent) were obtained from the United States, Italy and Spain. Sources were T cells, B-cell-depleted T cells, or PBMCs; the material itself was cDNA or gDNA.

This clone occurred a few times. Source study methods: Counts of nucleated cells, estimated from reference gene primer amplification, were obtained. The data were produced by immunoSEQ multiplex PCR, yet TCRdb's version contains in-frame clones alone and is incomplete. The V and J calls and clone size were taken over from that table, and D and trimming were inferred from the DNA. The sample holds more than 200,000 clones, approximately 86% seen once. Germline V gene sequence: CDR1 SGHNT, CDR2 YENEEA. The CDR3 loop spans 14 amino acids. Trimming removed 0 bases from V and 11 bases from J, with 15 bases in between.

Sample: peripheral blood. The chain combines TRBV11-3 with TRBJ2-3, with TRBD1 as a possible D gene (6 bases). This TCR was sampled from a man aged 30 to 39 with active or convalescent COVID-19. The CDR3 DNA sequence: TGTGCCAGCAGCTTAGACACAGGGCTTACTGAGCAGTATTTT. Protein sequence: CASSLDTGLTEQYF. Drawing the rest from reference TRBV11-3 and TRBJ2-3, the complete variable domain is EAGVVQSPRYKIIEKKQPVAFWCNPISGHNTLYWYLQNLGQGPELLIRYENEEAVDDSQLPKDRFSAERLKGVDSTLKIQPAELGDSAVYLCASSLDTGLTEQYFGPGTRLTVL.